Listed below are T cell receptor beta chains from one sample, sequenced in a study of a mutant IDH1 vaccine in newly diagnosed glioma. The table came from immunoSEQ multiplex PCR; TCRdb's copy has only in-frame clones and leaves some out. In the table there are around 60,000 clones, roughly 87% of which are singletons. These receptors are not linked to any known antigen. Sequencing used PBMCs, obtained from a glioma patient whose treatment included an IDH1 peptide vaccine. Receptors were obtained from a man aged 30-40 years with glioma. CDR3s include the opening cysteine and the closing phenylalanine or tryptophan. Fields, in order: D gene, J gene, clone size, V gene, CDR3 DNA, CDR3 protein. The D gene is left open where the match is weak. Size is omitted from some rows. Given values are once, few, many or a class for expanded clones.

NA	TRBJ2-1	NA	TRBV7-9	TGTGCCAGCAGCTTATCCCCGGACAGCCTAGGGCACAATGAGCAGTTCTTC	CASSLSPDSLGHNEQFF
NA	TRBJ1-2	NA	TRBV6-1	TGTGCCAGCAGTGAATTTTTCCGGGAAGGCTACACCTTC	CASSEFFREGYTF
TRBD1	TRBJ1-3	NA	TRBV6-5	TGTGCCAGCAGTTTAGACAGGGGGCGGGACACCATATATTTT	CASSLDRGRDTIYF
NA	TRBJ2-5	NA	TRBV11-2	TGTGCCAGCAGCTTAGATCAGGGATACCAAGAGACCCAGTACTTC	CASSLDQGYQETQYF
NA	TRBJ1-5	NA	TRBV19	TGTGCCAGTAGTCGCCGCTATAAAAAGAAGGGCAATAGCAATCAGCCCCAGCATTTT	CASSRRYKKKGNSNQPQHF
NA	TRBJ1-1	NA	TRBV5-1	TGCGCCAGCAGCTTGGACGAAATGAACACTGAAGCTTTCTTT	CASSLDEMNTEAFF
NA	TRBJ1-1	NA	TRBV5-4	TGTGCCAGCAGCCCCTCCATGATGGCCAACACTGAAGCTTTCTTT	CASSPSMMANTEAFF
NA	TRBJ2-7	NA	TRBV2	TGTGCCAGCAGTGAACTCCAGGTTGCCCAGCAGTACTTC	CASSELQVAQQYF
TRBD1	TRBJ2-7	NA	TRBV18	TGTGCCAGCTCACCAGGGACAGGGGTCTGGGAGCAGTACTTC	CASSPGTGVWEQYF
TRBD1	TRBJ2-5	NA	TRBV15	TGTGCCACCAGCCGGACACAATACTTGACAGGGGTGCTGAGGGAGACCCAGTACTTC	CATSRTQYLTGVLRETQYF
NA	TRBJ2-7	NA	TRBV13	TGTGCCAGCAGCTTGTGGCAGGGGGGAAACGAGCAGTACTTC	CASSLWQGGNEQYF
TRBD1	TRBJ2-7	NA	TRBV19	TGTGCCAGTAGTATAGGGCTGGACAGGGGTGTTGACGAGCAGTACTTC	CASSIGLDRGVDEQYF
NA	TRBJ2-3	NA	TRBV5-5	TGTGCCAGCAGCTTGGAAGGGATTTTTAGCACAGATACGCAGTATTTT	CASSLEGIFSTDTQYF
TRBD1	TRBJ2-1	NA	TRBV10-1	TGCGCCAGCAGTAAGGACAGGGCACACTCCTACAATGAGCAGTTCTTC	CASSKDRAHSYNEQFF
TRBD1	TRBJ1-3	NA	TRBV28	TGTGCCAGCAGTCTCCGATACAGGGGTTCCGGAAACACCATATATTTT	CASSLRYRGSGNTIYF
NA	TRBJ1-5	NA	TRBV15	TGTGCCACCAGCAGAGATTTTTTAGGCCGCAATCAGCCCCAGCATTTT	CATSRDFLGRNQPQHF
TRBD1	TRBJ1-3	NA	TRBV6-6	TGTGCCAGCAGTTACGAGGGGGCCAGAGGAAACACCATATATTTT	CASSYEGARGNTIYF
NA	TRBJ2-7	NA	TRBV5-5	TGTGCCAGCAGCTTGTACGAGGGAACCTACGAGCAGTACTTC	CASSLYEGTYEQYF
TRBD2	TRBJ2-5	NA	TRBV9	TGTGCCAGCAGCGTAGGACTAGCGGGGGGGCGGTCGGAGACCCAGTACTTC	CASSVGLAGGRSETQYF
NA	TRBJ1-6	NA	TRBV11-2	TGTGCCAGCAGCTTAGAGAACTGGGATGTTTCACCCCTCCACTTT	CASSLENWDVSPLHF
TRBD1	TRBJ2-1	NA	TRBV5-1	TGCGCCAGCAGCATGGGACAGATCAATGAGCAGTTCTTC	CASSMGQINEQFF
NA	TRBJ1-1	NA	TRBV27	TGTGCCAGCAGTTTTTCCACGGGCCGACGGGCTTTCTTT	CASSFSTGRRAFF
NA	TRBJ1-2	once	TRBV7-9	TGTGCCAGCAGCTTAGGTAGCAGTTGGGATGGCTACACCTTC	CASSLGSSWDGYTF
NA	TRBJ2-5	NA	TRBV7-9	TGTGCCAGCAGCTCCGAGGGAGGCAAGATGACCCAGTACTTC	CASSSEGGKMTQYF
TRBD1	TRBJ1-2	once	TRBV7-9	TGTGCCAGCAACTTAGCTTCCTCGACAGGGCCCTACACCTTC	CASNLASSTGPYTF
TRBD1	TRBJ2-1	NA	TRBV6-5	TGTGCCAGCAGTTACTCGGCCGGACAGGGCTACAATGAGCAGTTCTTC	CASSYSAGQGYNEQFF
NA	TRBJ1-6	NA	TRBV5-1	TGCGCCAGCAGCTTCCTATCCGGGGTTGAATCACCCCTCCACTTT	CASSFLSGVESPLHF
NA	TRBJ2-5	NA	TRBV18	TGTGCCAGCTCACCTGGACACAAAGAGACCCAGTACTTC	CASSPGHKETQYF
TRBD1	TRBJ1-5	NA	TRBV5-1	TGCGCCAGCAGTCGGGACAGGGATCAGCCCCAGCATTTT	CASSRDRDQPQHF
NA	TRBJ1-1	NA	TRBV5-1	TGCGCCAGCAGCTTTGCCGGGAGGTTGAACACTGAAGCTTTCTTT	CASSFAGRLNTEAFF
TRBD1	TRBJ2-7	NA	TRBV30	TGTGCCTGGAGTCCAGGGGGCGTGAACGAGCAGTACTTC	CAWSPGGVNEQYF
TRBD1	TRBJ2-7	once	TRBV2	TGTGCCAGCAGTGAAAAGGGACAGGGGATTGGCGAGCAGTACTTC	CASSEKGQGIGEQYF
NA	TRBJ1-1	NA	TRBV19	TGTGCCAGTAGTATTGTGGTCATCGGGGGATCGGTGAACACTGAAGCTTTCTTT	CASSIVVIGGSVNTEAFF
NA	TRBJ2-5	NA	TRBV18	TGTGCCAGCTCAGGTACCCTTCAAGAGACCCAGTACTTC	CASSGTLQETQYF
NA	TRBJ1-5	NA	TRBV7-2	NA	CASSSPGQILAQHF
NA	TRBJ2-5	NA	TRBV10-1	TGCGCCAGCAGTGTACGTTCGGGACGAGAGGAGACCCAGTACTTC	CASSVRSGREETQYF
NA	TRBJ1-2	NA	TRBV11-2	TGTGCCAGCAGCCCGGAGCGGACAGCGGGAGGCTACACCTTC	CASSPERTAGGYTF
TRBD1	TRBJ1-4	NA	TRBV6-1	TGTGCCAGCAGTGAAGCGCTGACAGGGGTTAATGAAAAACTGTTTTTT	CASSEALTGVNEKLFF
NA	TRBJ1-6	NA	TRBV9	TGTGCCAGCAGTGAATCAGGGAGCTCCTATAATTCACCCCTCCACTTT	CASSESGSSYNSPLHF
TRBD1	TRBJ2-2	NA	TRBV25-1	TGTGCCAGCAGTTTGGGGACAGGGGGGACGAACACCGGGGAGCTGTTTTTT	CASSLGTGGTNTGELFF
NA	TRBJ1-5	NA	TRBV25-1	TGTGCCAGCAGTGAATCCCGGGCAGGGGTCAATCAGCCCCAGCATTTT	CASSESRAGVNQPQHF